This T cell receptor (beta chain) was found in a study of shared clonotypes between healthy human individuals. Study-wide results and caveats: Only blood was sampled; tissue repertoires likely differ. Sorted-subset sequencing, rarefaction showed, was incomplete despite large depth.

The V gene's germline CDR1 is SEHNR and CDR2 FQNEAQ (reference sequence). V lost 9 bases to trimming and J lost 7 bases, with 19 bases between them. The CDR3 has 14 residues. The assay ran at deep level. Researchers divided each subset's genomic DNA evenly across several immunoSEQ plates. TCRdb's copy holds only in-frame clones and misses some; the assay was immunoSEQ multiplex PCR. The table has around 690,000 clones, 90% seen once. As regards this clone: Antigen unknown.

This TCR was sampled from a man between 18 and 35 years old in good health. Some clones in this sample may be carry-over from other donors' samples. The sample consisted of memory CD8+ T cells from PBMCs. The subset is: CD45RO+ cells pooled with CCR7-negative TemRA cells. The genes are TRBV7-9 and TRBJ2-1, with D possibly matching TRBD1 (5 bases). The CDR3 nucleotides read TGTGCCAGTAGTGGGGCAGGGTGGCGAAATGAGCAGTTCTTC. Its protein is CASSGAGWRNEQFF.